The 24 T cell receptor beta chains below were found in one sample sequenced in a study of T cell repertoires in cytomegalovirus infection. TCRdb independently ran MiXCR on the reads; one entry per CDR3 protein. Seen here are 400,000 or so distinct CDR3 sequences, about a sixth observed once, and the top ten hold around 10%. Sequencing was done on a sample of PBMCs. These receptors originate from a human donor in good health (CMV status not recorded). Some clones in this sample may be carry-over from other donors' samples.

The chain couples TRBV5-1 to TRBJ2-3, with TRBD2 as a possible D gene (6 bases). CDR3 length: 14 residues. Germline V gene data show CDR1 as SGHRS and CDR2 as YFSETQ. V was pared by 5 bases and J by 2 bases, with 12 bases between. CDR3 in amino acids: CASSPGEDTDTQYF. CDR3 nucleotide sequence: TGCGCCAGCAGTCCCGGGGAGGACACAGATACGCAGTATTTT.

In this sample, this clonotype turned up many times. V gene TRBV7-2 combines with J gene TRBJ1-1; D gene ambiguous. The CDR3 is 13 amino acids. CDR1 and CDR2 from the germline V gene are SGHTA and FQGNSA. Trimming left V 6 bases short and J 12 bases short, with 20 bases between. CDR3 sequence reads: CASSPLTSYSSFF. CDR3 sequence (DNA): TGTGCCAGCAGTCCCTTAACCTCTTACTCGTCTTTCTTT.

This clonotype was detected only a few times. The chain couples TRBV7-2 to TRBJ2-1; no firm D call. The length of the CDR3 is 15 residues. Trimming cost V 4 bases and J 5 bases, with 15 bases left between them. Germline V gives CDR1 SGHTA, CDR2 FQGNSA. The CDR3 bases are TGTGCCAGCAGCTACTGGCCGGCACAAAACAATGAGCAGTTCTTC. Translating gives CASSYWPAQNNEQFF. The variable domain in full, completed from reference TRBV7-2 and TRBJ2-1, reads GAGVSQSPSNKVTEKGKDVELRCDPISGHTALYWYRQSLGQGLEFLIYFQGNSAPDKSGLPSDRFSAERTGGSVSTLTIQRTQQEDSAVYLCASSYWPAQNNEQFFGPGTRLTVL.

This clonotype was detected ten times or more. The chain carries TRBV12-3 or TRBV12-4 and TRBJ1-3, with D hard to call. The V end lost 6 bases, the J end lost 0 bases, and 15 bases lay between the germline ends. The CDR3 sequence is 16 residues long. The CDR3 DNA reads as TGTGCCAGCAGCTGGTCCAGGTCCCCCTCTGGAAACACCATATATTTT. Protein product: CASSWSRSPSGNTIYF.

J is TRBJ2-5 and V is TRBV20-1; D might be TRBD2 (6 bases). V shed 6 bases and J shed 4 bases, with 9 bases lying between them. The length of the CDR3 is 11 residues. Per germline, CDR1 DFQATT and CDR2 SNEGSKA (reference sequence). CDR3 sequence reads: CSAAGPETQYF. CDR3 bases: TGCAGTGCAGCGGGTCCAGAGACCCAGTACTTC.

This clonotype was observed a handful of times. CDR3 nucleotides: TGTGCCGCGGGGGCAGGCCGCTACGAGCAGTACTTC. Its protein is CAAGAGRYEQYF. The V gene is TRBV28, the J gene TRBJ2-7, with D tentatively TRBD2 (7 bases). The CDR3 runs 12 residues. CDR1 is MDHEN and CDR2 is SYDVKM in the germline V gene. Between the trimmed V and J ends, which lost 11 bases and 3 bases, there was a span of 14 bases.

This clonotype was seen a few times. The genes are TRBV5-1 and TRBJ2-1, with D tentatively TRBD1 (6 bases). Germline V gene lookup returns CDR1 SGHRS and CDR2 YFSETQ. This CDR3 spans 17 amino acids. V lost 3 bases and J 5 bases, leaving 21 bases between the germline ends. The CDR3 spells CASSSTWTVKMNNEQFF. The CDR3 region has the DNA TGCGCCAGCAGCTCCACCTGGACAGTAAAAATGAACAATGAGCAGTTCTTC.

This clonotype was seen a handful of times. V and J are TRBV28 and TRBJ2-3; the D call may be TRBD1 or TRBD2 (5 bases each). There are 15 residues in the CDR3. Germline V CDR1 and CDR2: MDHEN, SYDVKM. The V end lost 8 bases, the J end lost 2 bases, and 17 bases lay between the germline ends. CDR3 DNA sequence: TGTGCCAGCGGCTACCGGGACGCCCTCACAGATACGCAGTATTTT. It translates to CASGYRDALTDTQYF. Drawing the rest from reference TRBV28 and TRBJ2-3, the complete variable domain is DVKVTQSSRYLVKRTGEKVFLECVQDMDHENMFWYRQDPGLGLRLIYFSYDVKMKEKGDIPEGYSVSREKKERFSLILESASTNQTSMYLCASGYRDALTDTQYFGPGTRLTVL.

The chain employs TRBV20-1 and TRBJ2-1; TRBD2 matches 10 bases. V was clipped by 5 bases and J by 9 bases; unmatched bases: 10. The length of the CDR3 is 14 residues. Germline CDR1 DFQATT, CDR2 SNEGSKA (reference sequence). CDR3 residues: CSAPPLAGVAEQFF. The DNA of the CDR3 is TGCAGTGCTCCCCCGCTAGCGGGAGTAGCTGAGCAGTTCTTC.

This clonotype was seen a few times. The chain carries TRBV2 and TRBJ1-2; TRBD1 aligns across 7 bases. CDR1 and CDR2 (germline): SNHLY, FYNNEI. The CDR3 is made up of 12 amino acids. V lost 6 bases to trimming and J lost 4 bases; unmatched junction nucleotides: 2. In DNA, the CDR3 is TGTGCCAGCAGGGGGACAGTCTATGGCTACACCTTC. Amino acids: CASRGTVYGYTF.

The chain employs TRBV9 and TRBJ2-1; 8 nucleotides line up with TRBD1. V dropped 4 bases and J dropped 2; count of bases not matched to a gene: 14. From germline, CDR1 is SGDLS and CDR2 YYNGEE. The CDR3 is made up of 18 amino acids. The CDR3: CASSSPPGQELTYNEQFF. In nucleotides, the CDR3 is TGTGCCAGCAGCTCCCCCCCGGGACAGGAGTTGACCTACAATGAGCAGTTCTTC.

The table lists this clonotype with a count of one. The chain carries TRBV13 and TRBJ1-6, with D uncertain. V gave up 2 bases and J gave up 10 bases, with 9 bases separating them. The CDR3 extends over 13 amino acids. The germline gives CDR1 PRHDT, CDR2 FYEKMQ (reference sequence). This chain's CDR3 is CASSLLPRSPLHF. CDR3 in DNA: TGTGCCAGCAGCTTACTACCCCGGTCACCCCTCCACTTT.

As concerns this clonotype: Since a much larger clone is just one base distant, this may be a read error. V usage is TRBV7-2 and J usage is TRBJ2-1; no clear D. CDR3 length: 15 residues. CDR1 and CDR2 (germline): SGHTA, FQGNSA. DNA for the CDR3: TGTGCCAGCAGCTTAGAGTCCGGGTCCTACAATCAGCAGTTCTTC. Translation: CASSLESGSYNQQFF.

CDR3 DNA sequence: TGTGCCAGTAGTATTAGAGGACAGAGCAATCAGCCCCAGCATTTT. Translating gives CASSIRGQSNQPQHF. This chain joins TRBV19 and TRBJ1-5, with D perhaps matching TRBD1 (6 bases). Trimming removed 3 bases at V and 1 base at J, with 10 bases between. The CDR3 is 15 amino acids. Germline V gives CDR1 LNHDA, CDR2 SQIVND (reference sequence).

On this clonotype itself: The junction differs from germline at one of its ends, possibly a read error. The rearrangement links TRBV7-6 to TRBJ1-1, with D unclear. Germline V gene sequence: CDR1 SGHVS, CDR2 FNYEAQ. This CDR3 region has 15 residues. The CDR3 reads CASSRWDGDGTEALF. The CDR3 DNA reads as TGTGCCAGCAGCCGCTGGGATGGAGACGGCACTGAAGCTCTCTTT.

The sample holds many counts of this clonotype. This rearrangement joins TRBV7-6 to TRBJ2-1; 8 bases align to TRBD2. This CDR3 is built from 15 residues. J was trimmed by 8 bases and V by 3 bases; bases with no gene match: 9. The germline CDR1 and CDR2 sequences are SGHVS and FNYEAQ. In DNA form, the CDR3 reads TGTGCCAGCAGCTTCCCCGCCGGGGGGGGCGATGAGCAGTTCTTC. Residues: CASSFPAGGGDEQFF. Variable domain in full (rest from reference TRBV7-6 and TRBJ2-1): GAGVSQSPRYKVTKRGQDVALRCDPISGHVSLYWYRQALGQGPEFLTYFNYEAQQDKSGLPNDRFSAERPEGSISTLTIQRTEQRDSAMYRCASSFPAGGGDEQFFGPGTRLTVL.

There are many counts of this clonotype. J is TRBJ2-1 and V is TRBV4-3; TRBD2 aligns across 13 bases. In germline, CDR1 is LGHNA, CDR2 YSLEER. J gave up 0 bases and V 4 bases, and 6 bases lay outside the gene matches. The CDR3 is 18 amino acids. The CDR3 protein is CASSPGLAGARSYNEQFF. DNA for the CDR3: TGCGCCAGCAGCCCAGGACTAGCGGGAGCCCGCTCCTACAATGAGCAGTTCTTC.

This clonotype came up a few times. The chain combines TRBV20-1 with TRBJ2-5; D call uncertain. CDR3 size: 12 residues. V lost 6 bases and J 5 bases, leaving 13 bases between the germline ends. In germline, CDR1 is DFQATT, CDR2 SNEGSKA (reference sequence). For the CDR3, the DNA is TGCAGTGCCCCCGACCTCTGGGAGACCCAGTACTTC. Its translation: CSAPDLWETQYF.

This clonotype was seen ten or more times. The rearrangement joins TRBV11-3 to TRBJ2-1, with a tentative D call TRBD2 (6 bases). CDR1 and CDR2 from the germline V gene are SGHNT and YENEEA. Trimming took off 1 base at V and 4 bases at J, with 20 bases between the two ends. The CDR3 runs to 18 residues. CDR3 region: CASSLGTIRGGGYNEQFF. The DNA of the CDR3 is TGTGCCAGCAGCTTAGGCACCATCCGAGGTGGGGGGTACAATGAGCAGTTCTTC.

This chain links TRBV6-1 with TRBJ2-6; D may be TRBD2 (6 bases). The CDR3 extends over 17 amino acids. The V and J ends lost 6 bases and 0 bases respectively, with 15 bases between them. From germline, CDR1 is MNHNS and CDR2 SASEGT. The CDR3 loop reads CASSGGALISGANVLTF. Here the CDR3 DNA reads TGTGCCAGCAGCGGAGGGGCCCTCATCTCTGGGGCCAACGTCCTGACTTTC.

This clonotype was picked up a small number of times. The chain is built from TRBV5-4 and TRBJ2-3; 7 bases align to TRBD1. The V gene end was trimmed by 4 bases and the J gene end by 4 bases; junction bases not matched to a gene: 3. There are 13 residues in the CDR3. Germline V gene lookup returns CDR1 SGHNT and CDR2 YYREEE (reference sequence). CDR3 sequence (DNA): TGTGCCAGCAGCAATACAGGGGCAGATACGCAGTATTTT. It encodes CASSNTGADTQYF.

This clonotype was detected many times. V is TRBV7-2 and J is TRBJ2-5; TRBD2 agrees at 7 bases. J lost 5 bases, V lost 4 bases, and 7 bases had no gene match. This CDR3 is 14 amino acids long. CDR1 is SGHTA, CDR2 FQGNSA, per germline. CDR3 residues: CASSYRGGRETQYF. In nucleotides, the CDR3 is TGTGCCAGCAGCTATCGCGGGGGAAGGGAGACCCAGTACTTC.

The rearrangement uses TRBV7-8 and TRBJ2-1; weak D call: TRBD2 (6 bases). Germline CDR1 and CDR2: SGHVS and FQNEAQ. CDR3 length: 14 residues. With 5 bases removed from V and 4 bases from J, the gap between germline ends came to 12 bases. The CDR3 sequence: CASSRSDYYNEQFF. DNA for the CDR3: TGTGCCAGCAGCCGGTCGGACTATTACAATGAGCAGTTCTTC.

This clonotype was detected ten times or more. J is TRBJ2-1 and V is TRBV7-7; D unclear. Germline CDR1 reads SSHAT; CDR2 reads FNYEAQ (reference sequence). The CDR3 extends over 15 amino acids. Deletions cut 1 base from V and 5 bases from J, with 12 bases between. As DNA, the CDR3 is TGTGCCAGCAGCTTAGGGACGAGGCGAAACAATGAGCAGTTCTTC. Translated, it gives CASSLGTRRNNEQFF.